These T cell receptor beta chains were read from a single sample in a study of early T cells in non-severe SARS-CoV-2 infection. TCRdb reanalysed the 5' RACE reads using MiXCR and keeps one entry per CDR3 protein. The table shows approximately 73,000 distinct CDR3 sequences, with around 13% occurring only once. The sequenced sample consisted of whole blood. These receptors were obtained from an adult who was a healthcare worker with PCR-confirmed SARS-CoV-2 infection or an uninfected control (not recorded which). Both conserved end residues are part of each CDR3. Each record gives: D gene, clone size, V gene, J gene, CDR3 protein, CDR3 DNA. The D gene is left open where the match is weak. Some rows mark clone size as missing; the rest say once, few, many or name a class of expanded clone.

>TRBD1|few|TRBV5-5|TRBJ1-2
CASSRNRGNAAHGYTF
TGTGCCAGCAGCCGTAACAGGGGCAATGCGGCTCATGGCTACACCTTC
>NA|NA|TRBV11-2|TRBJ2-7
CASSPRGLEQYF
TGTGCCAGCAGCCCACGGGGATTAGAGCAGTACTTC
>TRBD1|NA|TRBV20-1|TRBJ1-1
CSAGLLGQGNTEAFF
TGCAGTGCTGGACTCCTGGGACAGGGGAACACTGAAGCTTTCTTT
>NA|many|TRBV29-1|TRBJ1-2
CSAASMDGYTF
TGCAGCGCCGCCTCTATGGATGGCTACACCTTC
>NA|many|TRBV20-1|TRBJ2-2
CSASGDTGELFF
TGCAGTGCTAGCGGGGATACCGGGGAGCTGTTTTTT
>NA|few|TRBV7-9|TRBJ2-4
CASSTRGEIKNIQYF
TGTGCCAGCAGTACTCGCGGGGAAATCAAAAACATTCAGTACTTC
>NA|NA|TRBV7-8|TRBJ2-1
CVSSSPGRENYNEQFF
TGTGTCAGCAGCTCCCCAGGACGGGAGAACTACAATGAGCAGTTCTTC
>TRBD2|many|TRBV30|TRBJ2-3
CAWRDLLAGALLDTQYF
TGTGCCTGGAGGGACTTACTAGCGGGGGCCCTTCTGGATACGCAGTATTTT
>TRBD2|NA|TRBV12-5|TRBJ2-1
CASGPGLAGNEQFF
TGTGCTAGTGGCCCCGGACTAGCGGGAAATGAGCAGTTCTTC
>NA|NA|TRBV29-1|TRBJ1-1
CSATPDLNTEAFF
TGCAGCGCAACGCCGGATCTGAACACTGAAGCTTTCTTT
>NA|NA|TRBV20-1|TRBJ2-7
CSATRTVTYEQYF
TGCAGTGCTACCCGGACCGTGACCTACGAGCAGTACTTC
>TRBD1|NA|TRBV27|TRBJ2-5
CASSTGQQETQYF
TGTGCCAGCAGTACGGGACAGCAAGAGACCCAGTACTTC
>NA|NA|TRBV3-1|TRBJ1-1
CASSQDEGDTEAFF
TGTGCCAGCAGCCAAGATGAAGGCGACACTGAAGCTTTCTTT
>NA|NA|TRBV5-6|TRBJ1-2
CASSGDGTGGYTF
TGTGCCAGCTCCGGTGATGGGACGGGCGGCTACACCTTC
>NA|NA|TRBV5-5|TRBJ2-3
CASSPKPPGADTQYF
TGTGCCAGCAGCCCGAAACCCCCAGGGGCAGATACGCAGTATTTT
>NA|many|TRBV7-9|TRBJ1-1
CASSYVQGGTEAFF
TGTGCCAGCAGCTACGTCCAAGGAGGCACTGAAGCTTTCTTT
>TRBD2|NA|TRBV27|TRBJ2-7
CASSFRAGGPWEQYF
TGTGCCAGCAGTTTTCGGGCGGGAGGCCCGTGGGAGCAGTACTTC
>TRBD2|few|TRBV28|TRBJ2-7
CASSTGGGTYEQYF
TGTGCCAGCAGCACGGGCGGGGGAACCTACGAGCAGTACTTC
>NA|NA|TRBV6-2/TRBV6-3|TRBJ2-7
CASSGLKEQYF
TGTGCCAGCAGTGGATTGAAAGAGCAGTACTTC
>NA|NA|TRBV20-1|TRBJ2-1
CSARDHQGPYNEQFF
TGCAGTGCTAGAGATCATCAGGGTCCCTACAATGAGCAGTTCTTC
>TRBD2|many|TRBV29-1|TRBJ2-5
CSVDGTSGAGTQYF
TGCAGCGTGGACGGGACTAGCGGGGCCGGGACCCAGTACTTC
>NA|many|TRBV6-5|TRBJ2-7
CASSYGQNFYEQYF
TGTGCCAGCAGTTACGGACAGAATTTCTACGAGCAGTACTTC
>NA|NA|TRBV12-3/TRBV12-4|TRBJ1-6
CASSPATGSSYNSPLHF
TGTGCCAGCAGTCCGGCGACAGGTAGCTCCTATAATTCACCCCTCCACTTT
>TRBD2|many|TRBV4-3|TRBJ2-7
CASSQDRRLDSGSLYEQYF
TGCGCCAGCAGCCAAGATAGGCGGCTGGATAGCGGGAGTTTGTACGAGCAGTACTTC